A selection of T cell receptor beta chains follows, all from one sample in a study of glioma-infiltrating T cells after dendritic cell vaccination. TCRdb's copy holds only in-frame clones and misses some; the assay was immunoSEQ multiplex PCR. Of 110,000 or so clones listed, around 91% were seen once; the top ten hold roughly 3%. The sample consisted of blood, taken after dendritic cell vaccination. The receptors originated from a human donor with glioblastoma. CDR3s include the opening cysteine and the closing phenylalanine or tryptophan. The D gene is left open where the match is weak. For some rows the clone size is stated as once, few or many, or as a class when expanded; others skip it.

D	V	size	J	CDR3	DNA
TRBD2	TRBV4-2	-	TRBJ2-3	CASSQVKTGTSATQYF	TGTGCCAGCAGCCAAGTAAAAACCGGGACTAGCGCTACACAGTATTTT
TRBD1	TRBV2	-	TRBJ2-7	CASSRDRDSYEQYF	TGTGCCAGCAGTAGGGACAGGGACTCCTACGAGCAGTACTTC
TRBD1	TRBV27	-	TRBJ2-7	CASSYRDSVLSF	TGTGCCAGCAGTTATCGGGACAGCGTTCTCTCATTC
TRBD1	TRBV14	-	TRBJ1-2	CASSGDRGRGGYTF	TGTGCCAGCAGCGGGGACAGGGGGCGGGGGGGCTACACCTTC
-	TRBV15	-	TRBJ2-5	CATSRDPTSVGETQYF	TGTGCCACCAGCAGAGATCCAACCTCGGTCGGGGAGACCCAGTACTTC
TRBD1	TRBV19	-	TRBJ1-6	CTSSTRQGGTPLHF	TGTACCAGTAGTACTAGACAGGGCGGTACACCCCTCCACTTT
-	TRBV18	-	TRBJ1-3	CASSPPGQGPGNTIYF	TGTGCCAGCTCACCTCCTGGACAAGGGCCAGGAAACACCATATATTTT
TRBD1	TRBV9	-	TRBJ2-5	CASSVAGGEETQYF	TGTGCCAGCAGCGTAGCAGGGGGTGAGGAGACCCAGTACTTC
TRBD1	TRBV5-5	-	TRBJ2-7	CASSFWTGGPYEQYF	TGTGCCAGCAGCTTTTGGACAGGGGGCCCCTACGAGCAGTACTTC
-	TRBV29-1	-	TRBJ2-4	CSVEEVGAPKNIQYF	TGCAGCGTTGAAGAGGTGGGCGCGCCCAAAAACATTCAGTACTTC
-	TRBV18	-	TRBJ2-1	CASSLRTGYNEQFF	TGTGCCAGCTCACTCCGGACTGGCTACAATGAGCAGTTCTTC
TRBD2	TRBV5-1	-	TRBJ2-1	CASNSGTLSYNEQFF	TGCGCCAGTAATAGCGGGACCCTCTCCTACAATGAGCAGTTCTTC
TRBD2	TRBV6-4	-	TRBJ2-3	CASSEGRASASGGLDTQYF	TGTGCCAGCAGTGAAGGGAGGGCCTCGGCTAGCGGGGGTTTAGATACGCAGTATTTT
-	TRBV6-6	-	TRBJ1-1	CASSPDKNTEAFF	TGTGCCAGCAGTCCAGACAAGAACACTGAAGCTTTCTTT
TRBD1	TRBV19	-	TRBJ1-1	CASSLLGDRVNEAFF	TGTGCCAGTAGCCTATTAGGGGACAGGGTGAATGAAGCTTTCTTT
TRBD1	TRBV18	-	TRBJ2-1	CASSPGGQGAWNEQFF	TGTGCCAGCTCACCAGGGGGACAGGGGGCTTGGAATGAGCAGTTCTTC
-	TRBV6-6	-	TRBJ1-2	CASSKDRGGYTF	TGTGCCAGCAGCAAGGACAGAGGTGGCTACACCTTC
TRBD1	TRBV2	-	TRBJ1-3	CASSTGGIGNTIYF	TGTGCCAGCAGTACAGGGGGAATTGGAAACACCATATATTTT
-	TRBV30	-	TRBJ1-2	CAWRGIDRRTNYGYTF	TGTGCCTGGAGAGGGATCGACCGAAGGACAAACTATGGCTACACCTTC
TRBD2	TRBV6-5	few	TRBJ2-1	CASRTSGRAYNEQFF	TGTGCCAGCAGAACCAGCGGGAGGGCCTACAATGAGCAGTTCTTC
TRBD1	TRBV7-9	-	TRBJ1-2	CASSWGQGELYGYTF	TGTGCCAGCAGCTGGGGACAGGGGGAACTCTATGGCTACACCTTC
TRBD1	TRBV7-2	-	TRBJ2-7	CASSRDRDLYEQYF	TGTGCCAGCAGCCGCGACAGGGACCTCTACGAGCAGTACTTC